This TCR beta chain is from a study of shared clonotypes between healthy human individuals. Sequencing was performed with immunoSEQ multiplex PCR; in TCRdb, only in-frame clones are kept and a portion is missing. The sample shows about 2.3 million clones, over 85% of them seen only once. The CDR3 contains 14 residues. CDR1 is SGHVS, CDR2 FQNEAQ, per germline. Unmatched junction bases numbered 8, after V lost 5 bases and J lost 5 bases. The rearrangement uses TRBV7-8 and TRBJ2-5; 7 bases align to TRBD2. Sequencing was done on a sample of naive CD4+ T cells from PBMCs. Subset here: CD45RA+ positively selected. This receptor was identified in a man between 18 and 35 years old in good health. Some clones in this sample may be carry-over from other donors' samples. The CDR3 here is CASSPGRAMETQYF. CDR3 nucleotide sequence: TGTGCCAGCAGCCCGGGGAGGGCGATGGAGACCCAGTACTTC.